A selection of T cell receptor beta chains follows, all from one sample in a study of T cell repertoires in cytomegalovirus infection. The antigens of these receptors remain unknown. TCRdb independently ran MiXCR on the reads; one entry per CDR3 protein. This sample has 360,000 or so distinct CDR3 sequences, with roughly 34% found just once. The input for sequencing was cultured PBMCs, taken from culture after CMV antigen stimulation. The receptors come from a human donor in good health (CMV status not recorded). Some clones in this sample may be carry-over from other donors' samples. Both conserved end residues are part of each CDR3. D genes are given only for firm matches. The listing skips clone size in some rows; elsewhere it reads once, few, many or a size class.

abundance	j_gene	v_gene	len	d_gene	CDR3nt	CDR3aa
-	TRBJ2-1	TRBV2	13	TRBD1	TGTGCCAGCAGCCTGGACAGGGGGCTTGAGCAGTTCTTC	CASSLDRGLEQFF
-	TRBJ2-3	TRBV7-2	14	-	TGTGTCAGCGTGACGGGAGATATGGCAGATACGCAGTATTTT	CVSVTGDMADTQYF
many	TRBJ1-4	TRBV28	14	-	TGTGCCAGCAGTTTCCCAGGCTTTGGTGAAAAACTGTTTTTT	CASSFPGFGEKLFF
-	TRBJ2-1	TRBV10-3	18	TRBD2	TGTGCCATCAGTGATCAAGCGGGAGGTTCGAACTCCTACAATGAGCAGTTCTTC	CAISDQAGGSNSYNEQFF
-	TRBJ2-4	TRBV19	16	-	TGTGCCAGTAGTATAGCAGCGATTTTAGCCAAAAACATTCAGTACTTC	CASSIAAILAKNIQYF
-	TRBJ1-6	TRBV7-4	12	-	TGTGCCAGCAGCTTAGGGACTTCACCCCTCCACTTT	CASSLGTSPLHF
-	TRBJ1-5	TRBV2	15	TRBD1	TGTGCCAGCAGGTTAACAGGGGCTCTCAATCAGCCCCAGCATTTT	CASRLTGALNQPQHF
few	TRBJ1-4	TRBV5-5	16	TRBD1	TGTGCCAGCAGCTTGGGGGACAGGACCTCTAATGAAAAACTGTTTTTT	CASSLGDRTSNEKLFF
few	TRBJ1-1	TRBV7-2	13	-	TGTGCCAGCAATTCGGGACAGAACACTGAAGCTTTCTTT	CASNSGQNTEAFF
few	TRBJ2-2	TRBV15	16	TRBD1	TGTGCCACCAGCAAACGACAGGGGTGGGACACCGGGGAGCTGTTTTTT	CATSKRQGWDTGELFF
many	TRBJ1-5	TRBV7-2	13	-	TGTGCCAGCAGCTTCCGGGGGGGTCAGCCCCAGCATTTT	CASSFRGGQPQHF
few	TRBJ1-5	TRBV6-2/TRBV6-3	14	-	TGTGCCAGCACTCGCGGAGGGGACTATCAGCCCCAGCATTTT	CASTRGGDYQPQHF
few	TRBJ2-7	TRBV28	16	-	TGTGCCAGCAGTTCGCCGGGACACATTAGCTCCTACGAGCAGTACTTC	CASSSPGHISSYEQYF